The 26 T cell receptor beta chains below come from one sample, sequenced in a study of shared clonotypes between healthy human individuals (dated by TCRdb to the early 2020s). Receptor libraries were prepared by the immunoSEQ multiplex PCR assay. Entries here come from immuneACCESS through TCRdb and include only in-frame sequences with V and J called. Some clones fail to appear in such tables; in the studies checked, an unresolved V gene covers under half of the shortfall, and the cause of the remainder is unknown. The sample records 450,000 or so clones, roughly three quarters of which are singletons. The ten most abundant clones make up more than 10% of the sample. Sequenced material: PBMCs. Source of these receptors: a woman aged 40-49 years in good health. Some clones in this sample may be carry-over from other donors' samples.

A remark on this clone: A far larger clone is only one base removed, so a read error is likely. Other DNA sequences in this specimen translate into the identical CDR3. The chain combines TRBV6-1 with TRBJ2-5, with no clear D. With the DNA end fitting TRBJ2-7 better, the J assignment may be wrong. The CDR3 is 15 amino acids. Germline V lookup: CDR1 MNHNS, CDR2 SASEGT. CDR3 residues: CASSERATSSYEQYF. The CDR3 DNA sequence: TGTGCCAGCAGTGAAAGGGCGACAAGCTCCTACGAGCAGTACTTC.

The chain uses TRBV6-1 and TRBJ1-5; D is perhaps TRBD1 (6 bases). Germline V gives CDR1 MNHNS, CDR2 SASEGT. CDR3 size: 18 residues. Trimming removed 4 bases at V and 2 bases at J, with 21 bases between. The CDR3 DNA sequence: TGTGCCAGCAGTGTATACCCTGGGCAGGGGATGGGCAATCAGCCCCAGCATTTT. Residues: CASSVYPGQGMGNQPQHF.

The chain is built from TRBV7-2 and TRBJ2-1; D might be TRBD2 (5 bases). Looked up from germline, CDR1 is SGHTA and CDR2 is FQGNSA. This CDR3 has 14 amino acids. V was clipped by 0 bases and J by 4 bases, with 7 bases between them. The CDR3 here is CASSLASEYNEQFF. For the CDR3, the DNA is TGTGCCAGCAGCTTAGCTAGCGAATACAATGAGCAGTTCTTC.

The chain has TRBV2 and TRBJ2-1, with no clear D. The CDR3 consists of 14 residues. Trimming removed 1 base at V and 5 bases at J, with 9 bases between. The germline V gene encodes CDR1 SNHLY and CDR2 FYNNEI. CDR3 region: CASSEVAADNEQFF. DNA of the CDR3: TGTGCCAGCAGTGAAGTGGCGGCCGACAATGAGCAGTTCTTC.

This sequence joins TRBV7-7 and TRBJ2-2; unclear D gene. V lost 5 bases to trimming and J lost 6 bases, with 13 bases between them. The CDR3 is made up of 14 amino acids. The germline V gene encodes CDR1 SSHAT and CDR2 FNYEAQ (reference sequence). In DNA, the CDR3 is TGTGCCAGCAGCCCCCTAGACGAGGCCGGGGAGCTGTTTTTT. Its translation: CASSPLDEAGELFF. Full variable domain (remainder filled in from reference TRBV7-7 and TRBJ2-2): GAGVSQSPRYKVTKRGQDVTLRCDPISSHATLYWYQQALGQGPEFLTYFNYEAQPDKSGLPSDRFSAERPEGSISTLTIQRTEQRDSAMYRCASSPLDEAGELFFGEGSRLTVL.

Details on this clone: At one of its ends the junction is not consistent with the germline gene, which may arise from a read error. The CDR3 DNA sequence: TGCGCCAGCAGCCAAGGACTAGCGGGCTCCTACAATGAGCAGTTCTTC. Protein product: CASSQGLAGSYNEQFF. V gene TRBV7-2 combines with J gene TRBJ2-1, with 11 bases identical to TRBD2. This CDR3 has 16 residues. The germline V gene has CDR1 SGHTA and CDR2 FQGNSA.

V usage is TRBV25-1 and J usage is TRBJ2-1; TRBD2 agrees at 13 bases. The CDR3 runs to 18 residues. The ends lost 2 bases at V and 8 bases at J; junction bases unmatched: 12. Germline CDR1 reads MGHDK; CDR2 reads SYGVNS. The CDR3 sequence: CASSEDGLTSGRGDEQFF. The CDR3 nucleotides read TGTGCCAGCAGTGAAGATGGCCTAACTAGCGGGAGGGGCGATGAGCAGTTCTTC.

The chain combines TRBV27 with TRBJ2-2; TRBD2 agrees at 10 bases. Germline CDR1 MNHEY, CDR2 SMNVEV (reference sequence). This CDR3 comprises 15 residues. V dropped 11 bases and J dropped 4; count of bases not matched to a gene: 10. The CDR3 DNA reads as TGTGCCTCCCAGACTAGCGGGCGTTTCACCGGGGAGCTGTTTTTT. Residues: CASQTSGRFTGELFF.

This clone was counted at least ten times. The CDR3 bases are TGTGCCAGCAGCTGGGCCTTCCCGGGCAACACTGAAGCTTTCTTT. Translating it yields CASSWAFPGNTEAFF. The rearrangement uses TRBV5-6 and TRBJ1-1; D call uncertain. The ends were cut back, 3 bases at V and 2 bases at J, with 14 bases in the middle. There are 15 residues in the CDR3. CDR1 and CDR2 from the germline V gene are SGHDT and YYEEEE. Combining the CDR3 with reference TRBV5-6 and TRBJ1-1 gives the whole variable domain DAGVTQSPTHLIKTRGQQVTLRCSPKSGHDTVSWYQQALGQGPQFIFQYYEEEERQRGNFPDRFSGHQFPNYSSELNVNALLLGDSALYLCASSWAFPGNTEAFFGQGTRLTVV.

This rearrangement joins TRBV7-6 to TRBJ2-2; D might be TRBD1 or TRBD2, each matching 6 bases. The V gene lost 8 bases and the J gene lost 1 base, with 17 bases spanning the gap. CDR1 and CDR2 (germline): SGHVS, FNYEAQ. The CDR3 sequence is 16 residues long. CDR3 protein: CASPLRGEMNTGELFF. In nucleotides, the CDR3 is TGTGCCAGCCCCTTGAGGGGGGAGATGAACACCGGGGAGCTGTTTTTT.

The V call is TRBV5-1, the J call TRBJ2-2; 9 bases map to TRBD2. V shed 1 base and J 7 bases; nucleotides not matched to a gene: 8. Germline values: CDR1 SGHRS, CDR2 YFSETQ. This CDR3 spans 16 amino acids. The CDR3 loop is CASSLLPSGMVGELFF. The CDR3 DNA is TGCGCCAGCAGCTTGTTGCCTAGCGGGATGGTCGGGGAGCTGTTTTTT.

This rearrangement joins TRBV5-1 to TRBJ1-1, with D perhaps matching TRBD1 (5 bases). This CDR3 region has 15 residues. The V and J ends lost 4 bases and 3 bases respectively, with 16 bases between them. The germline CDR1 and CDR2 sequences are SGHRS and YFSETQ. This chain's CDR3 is CASSRSGTRDTEAFF. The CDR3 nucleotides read TGCGCCAGCAGCAGATCCGGGACCCGGGACACTGAAGCTTTCTTT.

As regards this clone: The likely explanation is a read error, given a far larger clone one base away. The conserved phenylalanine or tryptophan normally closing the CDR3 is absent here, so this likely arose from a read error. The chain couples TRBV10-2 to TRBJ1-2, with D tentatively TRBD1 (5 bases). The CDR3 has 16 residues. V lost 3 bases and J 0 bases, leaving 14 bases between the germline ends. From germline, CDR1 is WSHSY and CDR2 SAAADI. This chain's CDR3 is CASSEGTDRSNYGYTI. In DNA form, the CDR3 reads TGCGCCAGCAGTGAAGGGACTGACCGTTCTAACTATGGCTACACCATC.

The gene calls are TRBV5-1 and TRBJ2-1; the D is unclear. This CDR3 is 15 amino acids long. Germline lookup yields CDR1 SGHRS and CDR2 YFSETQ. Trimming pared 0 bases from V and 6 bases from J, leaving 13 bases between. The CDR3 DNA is TGCGCCAGCAGCTTGGACCTTCCTCAGGTCAATGAGCAGTTCTTC. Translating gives CASSLDLPQVNEQFF.

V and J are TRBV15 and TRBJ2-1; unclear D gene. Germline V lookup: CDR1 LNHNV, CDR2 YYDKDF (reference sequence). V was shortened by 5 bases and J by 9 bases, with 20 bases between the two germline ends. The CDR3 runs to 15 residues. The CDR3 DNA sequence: TGTGCCACCAGCGGTGACAAATTCGATAGTGCTGAGCAGTTCTTC. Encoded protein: CATSGDKFDSAEQFF.

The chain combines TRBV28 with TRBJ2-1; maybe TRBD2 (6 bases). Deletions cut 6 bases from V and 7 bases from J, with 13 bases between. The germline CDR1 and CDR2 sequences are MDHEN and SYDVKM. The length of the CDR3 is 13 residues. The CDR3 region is CASRFGGRNEQFF. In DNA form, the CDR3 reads TGTGCCAGCAGGTTCGGGGGTCGGAATGAGCAGTTCTTC. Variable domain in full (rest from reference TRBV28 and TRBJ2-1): DVKVTQSSRYLVKRTGEKVFLECVQDMDHENMFWYRQDPGLGLRLIYFSYDVKMKEKGDIPEGYSVSREKKERFSLILESASTNQTSMYLCASRFGGRNEQFFGPGTRLTVL.

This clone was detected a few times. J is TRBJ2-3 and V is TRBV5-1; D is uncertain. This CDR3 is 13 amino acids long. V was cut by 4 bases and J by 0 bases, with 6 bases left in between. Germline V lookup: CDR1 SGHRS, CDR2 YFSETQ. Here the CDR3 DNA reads TGCGCCAGCAGCCCGTGGAGCACAGATACGCAGTATTTT. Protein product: CASSPWSTDTQYF.

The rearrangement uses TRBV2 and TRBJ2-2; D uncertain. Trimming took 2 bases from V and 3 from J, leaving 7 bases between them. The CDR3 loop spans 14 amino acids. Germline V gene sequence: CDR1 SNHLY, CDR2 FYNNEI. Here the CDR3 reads CASSERQHTGELFF. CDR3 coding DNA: TGTGCCAGCAGTGAAAGACAACACACCGGGGAGCTGTTTTTT.

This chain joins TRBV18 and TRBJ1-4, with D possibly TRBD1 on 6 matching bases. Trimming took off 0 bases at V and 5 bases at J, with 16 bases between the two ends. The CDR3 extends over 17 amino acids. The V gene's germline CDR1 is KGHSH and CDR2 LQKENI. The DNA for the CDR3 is TGTGCCAGCTCACCACCGGTACCAGGGGTCCGGAATGAAAAACTGTTTTTT. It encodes CASSPPVPGVRNEKLFF.

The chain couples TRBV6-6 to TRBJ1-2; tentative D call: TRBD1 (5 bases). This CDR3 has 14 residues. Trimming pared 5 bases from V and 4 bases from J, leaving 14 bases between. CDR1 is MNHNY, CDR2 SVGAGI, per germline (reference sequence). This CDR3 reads CASSLSGTGYGYTF. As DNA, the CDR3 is TGTGCCAGCAGTCTTTCCGGGACGGGCTATGGCTACACCTTC.

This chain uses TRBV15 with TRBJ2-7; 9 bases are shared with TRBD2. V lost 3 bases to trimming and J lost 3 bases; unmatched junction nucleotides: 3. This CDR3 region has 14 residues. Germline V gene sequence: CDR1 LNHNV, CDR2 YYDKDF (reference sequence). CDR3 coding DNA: TGTGCCACCAGCAGGGGACTAGCTTACTACGAGCAGTACTTC. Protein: CATSRGLAYYEQYF.

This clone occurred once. The CDR3 DNA follows: TGTGCCAGCAGCCCTCTCCAGCGGGGGCCCTACAATGAGCAGTTCTTC. The encoded protein is CASSPLQRGPYNEQFF. The chain joins TRBV7-3 to TRBJ2-1; 8 bases align to TRBD2. CDR1 and CDR2 (germline): SGHTA, FQGTGA. V trimming: 5 bases; J trimming: 2 bases; junction bases outside the gene matches: 8. This CDR3 has 16 residues.

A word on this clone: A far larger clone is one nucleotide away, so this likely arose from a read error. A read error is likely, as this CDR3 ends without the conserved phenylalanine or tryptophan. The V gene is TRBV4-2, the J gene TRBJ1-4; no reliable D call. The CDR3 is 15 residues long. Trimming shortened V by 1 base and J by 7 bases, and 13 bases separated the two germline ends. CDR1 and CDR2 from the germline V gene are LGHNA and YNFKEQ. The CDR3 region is CASSQVAGVGEKLFL. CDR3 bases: TGTGCCAGCAGCCAAGTGGCTGGGGTGGGTGAAAAACTGTTTCTT.

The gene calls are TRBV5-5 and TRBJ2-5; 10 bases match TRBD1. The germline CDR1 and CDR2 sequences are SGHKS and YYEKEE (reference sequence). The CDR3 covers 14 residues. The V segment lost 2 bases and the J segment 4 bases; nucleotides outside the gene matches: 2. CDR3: CASSFGQGGETQYF. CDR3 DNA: TGTGCCAGCAGCTTTGGACAGGGGGGAGAGACCCAGTACTTC.

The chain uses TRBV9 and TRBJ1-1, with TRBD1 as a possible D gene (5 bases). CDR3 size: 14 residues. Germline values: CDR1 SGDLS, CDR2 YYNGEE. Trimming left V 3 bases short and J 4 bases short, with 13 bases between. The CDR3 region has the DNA TGTGCCAGCAGCGCTCGAGGGGATAGCACTGAAGCTTTCTTT. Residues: CASSARGDSTEAFF.

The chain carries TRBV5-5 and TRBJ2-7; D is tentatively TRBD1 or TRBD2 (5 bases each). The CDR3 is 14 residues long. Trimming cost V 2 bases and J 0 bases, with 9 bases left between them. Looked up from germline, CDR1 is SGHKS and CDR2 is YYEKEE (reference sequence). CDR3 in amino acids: CASSFGTRSYEQYF. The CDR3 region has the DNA TGTGCCAGCAGCTTTGGGACCCGCTCCTACGAGCAGTACTTC.